This TCR beta chain was captured by sequencing in a study of cytomegalovirus exposure and HLA in healthy donors. Study findings and constraints: A later analysis linked a missense variant in DCLRE1C to the trimming of TCR beta V and J genes. Productive rates of about 90% or about 30% were seen for most TCR beta V segments in an earlier analysis. Reported results showed that the classifier diagnosed cytomegalovirus status with high specificity and sensitivity. Sequencing depth across donors, presence/absence analyses assumed, was roughly uniform.

Germline CDR1 reads MNHEY; CDR2 reads SMNVEV (reference sequence). V lost 2 bases and J lost 3; bases outside the gene matches: 15. This CDR3 is 18 amino acids long. Comments on this clone: No antigen is known for it.

Primers: 60 Vbeta forward and 13 Jbeta reverse. TCRdb's table, derived via immunoSEQ multiplex PCR, lists solely in-frame clones and lacks some. The top ten clones hold 2.5% to 3.5% of a sample with around 90,000 clones, over 60% of them seen once. Sequencing input: PBMCs. This sequence originates from a male donor in good health and CMV-seropositive. The chain has TRBV27 and TRBJ2-7; 8 bases align to TRBD1. The CDR3 nucleotides are TGTGCCAGCAGTTTAGTCGGGACAGGCACCCCCCTAAACTACGAGCAGTACTTC. It is translated as CASSLVGTGTPLNYEQYF.